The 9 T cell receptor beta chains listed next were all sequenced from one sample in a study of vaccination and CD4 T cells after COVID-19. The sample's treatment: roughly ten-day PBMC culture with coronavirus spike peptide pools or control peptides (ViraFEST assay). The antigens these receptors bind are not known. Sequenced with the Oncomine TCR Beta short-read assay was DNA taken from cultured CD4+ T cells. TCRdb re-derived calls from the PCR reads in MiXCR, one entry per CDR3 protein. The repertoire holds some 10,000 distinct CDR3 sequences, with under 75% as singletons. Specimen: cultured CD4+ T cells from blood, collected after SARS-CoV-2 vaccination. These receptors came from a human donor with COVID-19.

CDR3 DNA: TGTGCCAGCAGGTCGGACAGGGGGATTAGCGATTCACCCCTCCACTTT. This encodes CASRSDRGISDSPLHF. The chain combines TRBV12-3 or TRBV12-4 with TRBJ1-6; 10 bases align to TRBD1. V was clipped by 6 bases and J by 8 bases; unmatched bases: 10. CDR3 length: 16 amino acids.

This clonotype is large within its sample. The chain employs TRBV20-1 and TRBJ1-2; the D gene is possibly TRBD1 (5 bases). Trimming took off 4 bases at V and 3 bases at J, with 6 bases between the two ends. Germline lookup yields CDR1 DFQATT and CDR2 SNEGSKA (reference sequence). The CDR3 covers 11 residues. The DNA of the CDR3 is TGCAGTGCTACGGGACACTATGGCTACACCTTC. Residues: CSATGHYGYTF.

As DNA, the CDR3 is TGTGCCTGGAGTGTACGACAGGGCAATCAGCCCCAGCATTTT. This encodes CAWSVRQGNQPQHF. This chain joins TRBV30 and TRBJ1-5; TRBD1 might be the D (6 bases). CDR3 size: 14 residues. Germline CDR1 is GTSNPN and CDR2 is SVGIG (reference sequence). Trimming cost V 0 bases and J 2 bases, with 8 bases left between them.

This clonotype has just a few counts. CDR3 DNA sequence: TGCAGTGCTCAAACGGACAGGGGTTACACTGAAGCTTTCTTT. Its protein product is CSAQTDRGYTEAFF. This sequence joins TRBV20-1 and TRBJ1-1; 9 nucleotides agree with TRBD1. From germline, CDR1 is DFQATT and CDR2 SNEGSKA (reference sequence). J lost 3 bases, V lost 5 bases, and 7 bases had no gene match. CDR3 length equals 14 residues.

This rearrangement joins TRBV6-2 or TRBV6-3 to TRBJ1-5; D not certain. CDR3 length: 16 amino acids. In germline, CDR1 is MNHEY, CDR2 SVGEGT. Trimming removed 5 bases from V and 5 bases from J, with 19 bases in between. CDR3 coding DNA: TGTGCCAGCAGTGTTCTAACAAGGGCGTATTATCAGCCCCAGCATTTT. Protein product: CASSVLTRAYYQPQHF.

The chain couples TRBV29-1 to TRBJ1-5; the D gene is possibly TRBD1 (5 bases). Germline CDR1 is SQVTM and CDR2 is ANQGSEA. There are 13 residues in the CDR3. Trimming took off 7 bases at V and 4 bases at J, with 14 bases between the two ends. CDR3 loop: CSARDGGNQPQHF. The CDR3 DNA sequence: TGCAGCGCCCGGGACGGGGGAAATCAGCCCCAGCATTTT. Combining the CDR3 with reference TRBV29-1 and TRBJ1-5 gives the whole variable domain SAVISQKPSRDICQRGTSLTIQCQVDSQVTMMFWYRQQPGQSLTLIATANQGSEATYESGFVIDKFPISRPNLTFSTLTVSNMSPEDSSIYLCSARDGGNQPQHFGDGTRLSIL.

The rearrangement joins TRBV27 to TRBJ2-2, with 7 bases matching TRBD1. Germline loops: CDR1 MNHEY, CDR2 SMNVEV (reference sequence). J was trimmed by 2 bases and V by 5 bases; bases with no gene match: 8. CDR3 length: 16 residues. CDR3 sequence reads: CASSDLGTENTGELFF. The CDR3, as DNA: TGTGCCAGCAGTGATTTGGGGACAGAAAACACCGGGGAGCTGTTTTTT.

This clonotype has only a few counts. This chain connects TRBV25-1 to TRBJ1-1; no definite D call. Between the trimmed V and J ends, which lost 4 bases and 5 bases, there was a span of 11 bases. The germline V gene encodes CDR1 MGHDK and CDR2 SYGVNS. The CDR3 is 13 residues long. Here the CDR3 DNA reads TGTGCCAGCAGTGCCAGATGGGGAACTGAAGCTTTCTTT. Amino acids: CASSARWGTEAFF.

CDR3 DNA sequence: TGTGCCAGCAGCCAGGAACAGGGGGCTCGAGGCTACACCTTC. Its protein is CASSQEQGARGYTF. V usage is TRBV28 and J usage is TRBJ1-2, with 9 bases matching TRBD1. Germline V lookup: CDR1 MDHEN, CDR2 SYDVKM. The trim removed 6 bases at V and 8 bases at J, leaving 10 bases unmatched. The CDR3 spans 14 residues.